Shown below are 18 T cell receptor beta chains from a single sample sequenced in a study of brain T cells in children with intractable seizures. Profiled with immunoSEQ multiplex PCR; TCRdb holds only in-frame clones, not every one. The data show 70,000 to 90,000 clones, with roughly 91% seen just once and under 2% held by the top ten. The material was peripheral blood, obtained at surgery. The receptors stem from a boy under two years old with tuberous sclerosis and intractable seizures.

The CDR3 here is CSVDSVTYNEQFF. The CDR3 nucleotides are TGCAGCGTTGATTCAGTGACCTACAATGAGCAGTTCTTC. V usage is TRBV29-1 and J usage is TRBJ2-1; D unclear. V gave up 3 bases and J gave up 2 bases, with 8 bases separating them. Per the germline V gene, CDR1 is SQVTM and CDR2 is ANQGSEA. The CDR3 is made up of 13 amino acids.

The chain is built from TRBV12-5 and TRBJ1-2, with unresolved D. CDR1 and CDR2 (germline): LGHNT, FRNRAP. The CDR3 is 13 amino acids. V lost 3 bases to trimming and J lost 7 bases, with 12 bases between them. In DNA form, the CDR3 reads TGTGCTAGTGGTTTTTATAAGGGAACTGGCTACACCTTC. Protein sequence: CASGFYKGTGYTF.

V is TRBV9 and J is TRBJ1-2; TRBD1 matches 10 bases. V lost 1 base and J lost 2; bases outside the gene matches: 8. The CDR3 runs to 17 residues. Germline assignment: CDR1 SGDLS and CDR2 YYNGEE. CDR3 protein: CASSVSSDRGYNYGYTF. In DNA form, the CDR3 reads TGTGCCAGCAGCGTATCTTCGGACAGGGGGTACAACTATGGCTACACCTTC.

V gene TRBV7-2 combines with J gene TRBJ2-5, with 7 bases that match TRBD2. Germline CDR1 and CDR2: SGHTA and FQGNSA. With V trimmed by 1 base and J by 7 bases, 9 bases remained unmatched. This CDR3 contains 15 residues. CDR3 nucleotide sequence: TGTGCCAGCAGCTTAGGGGCTAGCGGTTATGGGACCCAGTACTTC. Amino acids: CASSLGASGYGTQYF.

This chain links TRBV6-1 with TRBJ2-5, with TRBD2 as a possible D gene (6 bases). Trimming took 1 base from V and 10 from J, leaving 10 bases between them. CDR3 length: 12 amino acids. Germline loops: CDR1 MNHNS, CDR2 SASEGT. The chain's CDR3 is CASSEVERVQYF. In DNA form, the CDR3 reads TGTGCCAGCAGTGAAGTCGAGCGGGTCCAGTACTTC.

As regards this clone: Within the sample, other DNA sequences also encode this same CDR3. J is TRBJ1-5 and V is TRBV5-1; no clear D gene. Germline CDR1 is SGHRS and CDR2 is YFSETQ. V dropped 0 bases and J dropped 3 bases, with 10 bases sitting between them. The CDR3 consists of 15 residues. In DNA form, the CDR3 reads TGCGCCAGCAGCTTGGGGGAGACTCCCAATCAGCCCCAGCATTTT. Its translation: CASSLGETPNQPQHF. Looking up the rest from reference TRBV5-1 and TRBJ1-5 gives the full variable domain: KAGVTQTPRYLIKTRGQQVTLSCSPISGHRSVSWYQQTPGQGLQFLFEYFSETQRNKGNFPGRFSGRQFSNSRSEMNVSTLELGDSALYLCASSLGETPNQPQHFGDGTRLSIL.

This clone was found a few times. The rearrangement uses TRBV19 and TRBJ1-5; perhaps TRBD1 as D (5 bases). Trimming took off 8 bases at V and 0 bases at J, with 11 bases between the two ends. CDR3 length: 14 residues. Germline V CDR1 and CDR2: LNHDA, SQIVND (reference sequence). The CDR3 protein is CASRQKYSNQPQHF. The CDR3 DNA sequence: TGTGCCAGTCGACAGAAATATAGCAATCAGCCCCAGCATTTT.

The chain couples TRBV30 to TRBJ1-5; no definite D call. V shed 1 base and J shed 8 bases, with 12 bases lying between them. This CDR3 spans 13 amino acids. The germline CDR1 and CDR2 sequences are GTSNPN and SVGIG (reference sequence). CDR3 nucleotides: TGTGCCTGGAGTGCTAAACGAAAGGAGCCCCAGCATTTT. This gives the protein CAWSAKRKEPQHF. Full variable domain (outside the CDR3, taken from reference TRBV30 and TRBJ1-5): SQTIHQWPATLVQPVGSPLSLECTVEGTSNPNLYWYRQAAGRGLQLLFYSVGIGQISSEVPQNLSASRPQDRQFILSSKKLLLSDSGFYLCAWSAKRKEPQHFGDGTRLSIL.

The genes are TRBV2 and TRBJ1-1; D might be TRBD1 (5 bases). The germline V gene encodes CDR1 SNHLY and CDR2 FYNNEI. V was cut by 6 bases and J by 1 base, with 15 bases left in between. This CDR3 comprises 15 residues. The CDR3 region is CASRSRAGQNTEAFF. Written as DNA, the CDR3 is TGTGCCAGCAGGTCAAGAGCAGGGCAGAACACTGAAGCTTTCTTT.

V gene TRBV9 combines with J gene TRBJ1-1; unclear D gene. Trimming cost V 0 bases and J 0 bases, with 9 bases left between them. The CDR3 runs to 15 residues. In germline, CDR1 is SGDLS, CDR2 YYNGEE. The CDR3 bases are TGTGCCAGCAGCGTAGGGCAGACCTTGAACACTGAAGCTTTCTTT. Translated: CASSVGQTLNTEAFF.

The V and J genes are TRBV18 and TRBJ2-1; 11 positions agree with TRBD2. The V gene's germline CDR1 is KGHSH and CDR2 LQKENI. With 1 base clipped from V and 4 bases from J, the junction kept 3 bases outside the gene matches. CDR3 length: 16 residues. CDR3 nucleotides: TGTGCCAGCTCACCACAGGGACTAGCGGATTACAATGAGCAGTTCTTC. This codes for CASSPQGLADYNEQFF.

The chain couples TRBV24-1 to TRBJ2-7, with TRBD1 matching 7 bases. Germline lookup yields CDR1 KGHDR and CDR2 SFDVKD. There are 14 residues in the CDR3. The trim removed 5 bases at V and 3 bases at J, leaving 6 bases unmatched. The CDR3 sequence: CATSGRDRDYEQYF. The DNA of the CDR3 is TGTGCCACCAGTGGACGGGACAGAGACTACGAGCAGTACTTC.

The genes are TRBV14 and TRBJ2-2; unclear D gene. V lost 4 bases, J lost 0 bases, and 9 bases lay in between. Germline lookup yields CDR1 SGHDN and CDR2 FVKESK. The CDR3 is 15 residues long. This CDR3 reads CASSLWATNTGELFF. DNA for the CDR3: TGTGCCAGCAGCCTTTGGGCGACGAACACCGGGGAGCTGTTTTTT.

The chain links TRBV5-4 to TRBJ2-3, with D possibly matching TRBD1 (5 bases). Germline values: CDR1 SGHNT, CDR2 YYREEE (reference sequence). The CDR3 runs 13 residues. The V gene lost 4 bases and the J gene lost 3 bases, with 9 bases spanning the gap. The CDR3 loop is CASSRDRTDTQYF. In nucleotides, the CDR3 is TGTGCCAGCAGCCGTGACAGAACAGATACGCAGTATTTT.

Only a few counts were recorded for this clone. V usage is TRBV2 and J usage is TRBJ1-5, with TRBD1 identical over 7 bases. CDR3 length equals 14 residues. V was pared by 4 bases and J by 14 bases, with 14 bases of the junction left unmatched. The V gene's germline CDR1 is SNHLY and CDR2 FYNNEI. In nucleotides, the CDR3 is TGTGCCAGCAGTGGGGGACAAAGAGGGGACAGCGAGCATTTT. Translation gives CASSGGQRGDSEHF.

This chain uses TRBV4-1 with TRBJ2-7, with D unresolved. Trimming left V 2 bases short and J 3 bases short, with 11 bases between. Germline CDR1 reads MGHRA; CDR2 reads YSYEKL. This CDR3 contains 14 residues. CDR3: CASSQKIVDYEQYF. The CDR3 DNA follows: TGCGCCAGCAGCCAAAAGATAGTGGACTACGAGCAGTACTTC.

The chain uses TRBV30 and TRBJ2-5, with 9 bases lining up with TRBD2. This CDR3 comprises 17 residues. Losses at the gene ends were 0 bases for V and 0 bases for J; bases not matched to a gene: 8. Germline V gene lookup returns CDR1 GTSNPN and CDR2 SVGIG (reference sequence). In DNA, the CDR3 is TGTGCCTGGAGTGTCCCTAGCGGGACTATATACCAAGAGACCCAGTACTTC. This gives the protein CAWSVPSGTIYQETQYF.

The rearrangement links TRBV18 to TRBJ1-6, with D possibly matching TRBD1 (6 bases). V was clipped by 4 bases and J by 6 bases, with 10 bases between them. Germline loops: CDR1 KGHSH, CDR2 LQKENI. The CDR3 has 14 amino acids. CDR3 sequence: CASSRRTANSPLHF. The CDR3 bases are TGTGCCAGCTCACGTCGGACAGCTAATTCACCCCTCCACTTT.